The clone carrying this TCR beta chain was found a few times. The sample belongs to a study of blood T cell repertoires in COVID-19. Study in general: The United States, Italy and Spain were the sources of the acute and convalescent COVID-19 samples. T cells, B-cell-depleted T cells, or PBMCs supplied cDNA or gDNA.

How the authors handled the data: Reference gene primer amplification yielded estimated nucleated cell counts. Profiling relied on immunoSEQ multiplex PCR, and the TCRdb table lists in-frame clones only, not all of them. From that table come the V and J calls and clone size; the DNA was used to work out D and trimming. The table shows around 100,000 clones, with roughly 80% occurring only once. The CDR3 spans 14 residues. V was clipped by 6 bases and J by 0 bases; unmatched bases: 4. Germline CDR1 and CDR2: SGHRS and YFSETQ. What was sequenced was peripheral blood. The source is a woman in her thirties or forties with acute or convalescent COVID-19. The chain uses TRBV5-1 and TRBJ1-2; TRBD1 matches 8 bases. The CDR3 sequence: CASTTGQANYGYTF. The DNA for the CDR3 is TGCGCCAGCACCACGGGACAGGCTAACTATGGCTACACCTTC.